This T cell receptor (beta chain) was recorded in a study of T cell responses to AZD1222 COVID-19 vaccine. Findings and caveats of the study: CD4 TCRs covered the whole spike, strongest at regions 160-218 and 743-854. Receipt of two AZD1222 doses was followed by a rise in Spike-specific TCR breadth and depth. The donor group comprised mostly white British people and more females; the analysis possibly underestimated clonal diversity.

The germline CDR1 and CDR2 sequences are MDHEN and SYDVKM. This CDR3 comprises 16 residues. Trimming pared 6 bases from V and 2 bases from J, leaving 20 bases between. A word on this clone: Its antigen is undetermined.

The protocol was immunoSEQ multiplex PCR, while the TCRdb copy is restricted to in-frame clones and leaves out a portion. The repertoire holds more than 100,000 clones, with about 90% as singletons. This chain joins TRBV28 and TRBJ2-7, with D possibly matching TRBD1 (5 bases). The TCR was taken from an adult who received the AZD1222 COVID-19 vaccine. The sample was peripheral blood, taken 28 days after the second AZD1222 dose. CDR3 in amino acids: CASSLDGADRTYEQYF. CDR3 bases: TGTGCCAGCAGCTTGGATGGGGCAGATAGGACCTACGAGCAGTACTTC.